The clone carrying this TCR beta chain was recorded many times. Its cognate antigen is unknown. This record belongs to a study of beta chain features in type 1 diabetes. Every isolated RNA sample was fully reverse transcribed, so sequencing captured expressed TCRB transcripts. An average near 3.57 million reads came from naive, central memory and regulatory T cell samples. The assay was immunoSEQ multiplex PCR, and TCRdb's table has in-frame clones only and misses some. The table has 400,000 or so clones, 9.6% seen once. Every single donor gave one heparinised blood draw, and these averaged about 116 mL. Central memory, naive, regulatory and stem cell-like memory CD4+ cells were sorted by CD45RO/CCR7/CD25/CD127/CD95/CD27. The study's findings and limits: Comparison showed that naive, central memory and Treg TCRB repertoires appeared more similar among patients than among healthy donors. A moderate, significant TCRB CDR3 shortening appeared in type 1 diabetes across four CD4+ subsets.

Germline V CDR1 and CDR2: MNHNS, SASEGT. The CDR3 contains 12 residues. The V and J ends lost 0 bases and 14 bases respectively, with 11 bases between them. Source material: central memory CD4+ T cells from blood. V gene TRBV6-1 combines with J gene TRBJ2-4; D remains ambiguous. This sequence was found in a man aged 30 to 39 with type 1 diabetes. CDR3 bases: TGTGCCAGCAGTGAAGCGCGAAACAGAGAGTACTTC. Amino acid sequence: CASSEARNREYF.